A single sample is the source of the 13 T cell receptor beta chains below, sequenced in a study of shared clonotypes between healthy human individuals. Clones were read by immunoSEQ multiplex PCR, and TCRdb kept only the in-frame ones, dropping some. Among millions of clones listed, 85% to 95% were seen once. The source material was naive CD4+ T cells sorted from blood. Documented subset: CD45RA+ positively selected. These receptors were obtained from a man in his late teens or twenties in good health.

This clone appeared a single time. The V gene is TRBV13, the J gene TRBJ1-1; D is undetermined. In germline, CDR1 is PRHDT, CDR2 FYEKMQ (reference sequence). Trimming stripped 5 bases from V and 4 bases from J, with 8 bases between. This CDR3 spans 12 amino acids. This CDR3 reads CASSLWGTEAFF. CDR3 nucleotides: TGTGCCAGCAGCCTCTGGGGCACTGAAGCTTTCTTT.

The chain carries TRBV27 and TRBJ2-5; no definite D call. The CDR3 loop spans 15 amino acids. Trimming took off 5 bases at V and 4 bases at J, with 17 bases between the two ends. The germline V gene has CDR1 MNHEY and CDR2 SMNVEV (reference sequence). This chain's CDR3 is CASSPAGTLGETQYF. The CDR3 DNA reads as TGTGCCAGCAGTCCCGCCGGCACCCTAGGAGAGACCCAGTACTTC.

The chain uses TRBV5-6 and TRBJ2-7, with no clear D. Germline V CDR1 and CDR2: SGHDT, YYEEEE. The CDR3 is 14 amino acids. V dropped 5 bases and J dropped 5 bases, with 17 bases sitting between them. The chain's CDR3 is CASRYYYRAHEQYF. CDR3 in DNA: TGTGCCAGCAGGTATTATTATCGGGCCCACGAGCAGTACTTC.

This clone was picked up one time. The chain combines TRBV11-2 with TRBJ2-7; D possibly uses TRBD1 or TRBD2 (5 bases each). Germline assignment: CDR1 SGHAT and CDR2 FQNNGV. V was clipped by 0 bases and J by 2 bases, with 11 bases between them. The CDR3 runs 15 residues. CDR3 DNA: TGTGCCAGCAGCTTAGAGGGACGGGGAGCCTACGAGCAGTACTTC. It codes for CASSLEGRGAYEQYF.

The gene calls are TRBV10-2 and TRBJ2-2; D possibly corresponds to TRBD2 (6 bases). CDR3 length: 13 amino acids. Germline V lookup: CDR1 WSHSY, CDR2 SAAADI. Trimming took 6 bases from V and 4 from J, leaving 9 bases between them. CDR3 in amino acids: CASRGGGTGELFF. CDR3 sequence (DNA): TGCGCCAGCAGGGGGGGAGGCACCGGGGAGCTGTTTTTT.

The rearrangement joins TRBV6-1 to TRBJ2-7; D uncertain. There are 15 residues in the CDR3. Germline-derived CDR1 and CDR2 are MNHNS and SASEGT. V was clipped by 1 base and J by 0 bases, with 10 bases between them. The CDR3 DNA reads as TGTGCCAGCAGTGAAGGGACGGTGAGCTCCTACGAGCAGTACTTC. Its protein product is CASSEGTVSSYEQYF.

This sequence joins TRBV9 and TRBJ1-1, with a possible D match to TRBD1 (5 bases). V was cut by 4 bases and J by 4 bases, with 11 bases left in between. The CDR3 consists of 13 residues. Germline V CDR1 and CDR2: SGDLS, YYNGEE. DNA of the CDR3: TGTGCCAGCAGCCCCCCGGGGGGCACTGAAGCTTTCTTT. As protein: CASSPPGGTEAFF.

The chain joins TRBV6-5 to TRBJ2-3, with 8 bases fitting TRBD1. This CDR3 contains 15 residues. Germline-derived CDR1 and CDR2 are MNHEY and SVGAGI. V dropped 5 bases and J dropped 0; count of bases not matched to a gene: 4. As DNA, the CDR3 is TGTGCCAGCAGTCCAGGGGGCCTAAGCACAGATACGCAGTATTTT. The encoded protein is CASSPGGLSTDTQYF.

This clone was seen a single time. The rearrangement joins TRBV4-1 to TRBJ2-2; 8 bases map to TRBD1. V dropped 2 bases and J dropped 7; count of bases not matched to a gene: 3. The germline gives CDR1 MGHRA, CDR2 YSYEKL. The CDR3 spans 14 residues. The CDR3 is CASSQQGAGGELFF. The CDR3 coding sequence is TGCGCCAGCAGCCAACAGGGGGCGGGCGGGGAGCTGTTTTTT.

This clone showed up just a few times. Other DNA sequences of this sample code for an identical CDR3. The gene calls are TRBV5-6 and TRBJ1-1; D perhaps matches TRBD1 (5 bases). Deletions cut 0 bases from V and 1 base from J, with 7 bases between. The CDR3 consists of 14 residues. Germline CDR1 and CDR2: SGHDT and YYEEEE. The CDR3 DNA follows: TGTGCCAGCAGCTTGGGACAGAAGAACACTGAAGCTTTCTTT. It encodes CASSLGQKNTEAFF. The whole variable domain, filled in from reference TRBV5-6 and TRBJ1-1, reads DAGVTQSPTHLIKTRGQQVTLRCSPKSGHDTVSWYQQALGQGPQFIFQYYEEEERQRGNFPDRFSGHQFPNYSSELNVNALLLGDSALYLCASSLGQKNTEAFFGQGTRLTVV.

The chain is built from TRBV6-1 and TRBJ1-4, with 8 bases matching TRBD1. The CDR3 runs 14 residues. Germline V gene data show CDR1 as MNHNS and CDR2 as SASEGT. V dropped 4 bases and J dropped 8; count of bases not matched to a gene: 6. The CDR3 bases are TGTGCCAGCAGTGGGGGACAGGCGTACGAAAAACTGTTTTTT. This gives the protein CASSGGQAYEKLFF.

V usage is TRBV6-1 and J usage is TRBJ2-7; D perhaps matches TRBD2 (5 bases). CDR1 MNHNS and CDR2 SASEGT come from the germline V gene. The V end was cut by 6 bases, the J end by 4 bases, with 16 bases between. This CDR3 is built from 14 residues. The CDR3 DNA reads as TGTGCCAGCAGACACCGGGAAATCGGGTACGAGCAGTACTTC. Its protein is CASRHREIGYEQYF.

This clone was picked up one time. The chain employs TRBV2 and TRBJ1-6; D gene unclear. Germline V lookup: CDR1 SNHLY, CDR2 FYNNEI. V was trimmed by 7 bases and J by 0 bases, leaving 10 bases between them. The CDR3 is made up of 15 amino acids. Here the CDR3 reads CASKRVSSYNSPLHF. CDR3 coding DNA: TGTGCCAGCAAGCGGGTGAGCTCCTATAATTCACCCCTCCACTTT.